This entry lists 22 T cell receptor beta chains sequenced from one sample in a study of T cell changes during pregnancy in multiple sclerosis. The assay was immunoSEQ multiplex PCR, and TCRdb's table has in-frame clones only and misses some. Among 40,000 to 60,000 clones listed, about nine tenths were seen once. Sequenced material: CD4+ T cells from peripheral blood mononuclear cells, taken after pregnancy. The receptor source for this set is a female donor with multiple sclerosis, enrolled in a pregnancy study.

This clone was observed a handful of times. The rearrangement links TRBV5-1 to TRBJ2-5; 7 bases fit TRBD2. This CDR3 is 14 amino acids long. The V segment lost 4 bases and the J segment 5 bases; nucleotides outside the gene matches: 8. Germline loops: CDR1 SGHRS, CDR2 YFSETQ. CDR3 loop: CASSARAGSETQYF. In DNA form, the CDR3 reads TGCGCCAGCAGCGCTAGAGCGGGGTCCGAGACCCAGTACTTC.

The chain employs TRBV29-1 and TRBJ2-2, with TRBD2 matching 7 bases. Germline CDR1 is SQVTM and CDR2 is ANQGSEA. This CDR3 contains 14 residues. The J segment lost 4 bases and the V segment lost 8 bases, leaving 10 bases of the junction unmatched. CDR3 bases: TGCAGCATAGGACTAGTCGGGATCACCGGGGAGCTGTTTTTT. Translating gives CSIGLVGITGELFF.

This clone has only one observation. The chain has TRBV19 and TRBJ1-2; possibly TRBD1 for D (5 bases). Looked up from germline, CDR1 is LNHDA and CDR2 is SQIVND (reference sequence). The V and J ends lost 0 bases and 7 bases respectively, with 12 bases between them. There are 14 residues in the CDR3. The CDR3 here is CASSIDSSRVGYTF. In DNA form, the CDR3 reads TGTGCCAGTAGTATAGATTCGTCCAGGGTTGGCTACACCTTC.

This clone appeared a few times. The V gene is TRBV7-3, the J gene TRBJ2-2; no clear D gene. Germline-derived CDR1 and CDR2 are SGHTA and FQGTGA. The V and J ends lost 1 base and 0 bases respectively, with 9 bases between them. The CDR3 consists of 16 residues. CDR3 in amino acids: CASSLIVTPNTGELFF. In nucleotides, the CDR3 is TGTGCCAGCAGCTTAATTGTGACACCGAACACCGGGGAGCTGTTTTTT.

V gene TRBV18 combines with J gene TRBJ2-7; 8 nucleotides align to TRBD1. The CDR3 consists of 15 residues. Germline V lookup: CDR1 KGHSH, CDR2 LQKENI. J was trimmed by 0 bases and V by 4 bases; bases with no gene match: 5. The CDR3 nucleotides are TGTGCCAGCTCACGGACGGACAGGGCCTCCTACGAGCAGTACTTC. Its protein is CASSRTDRASYEQYF.

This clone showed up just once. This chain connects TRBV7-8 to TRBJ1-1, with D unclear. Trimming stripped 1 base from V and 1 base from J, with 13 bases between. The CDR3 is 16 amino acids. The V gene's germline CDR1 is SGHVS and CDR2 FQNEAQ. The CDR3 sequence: CASSLGTQNSNTEAFF. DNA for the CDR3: TGTGCCAGCAGCTTAGGGACTCAGAACTCGAACACTGAAGCTTTCTTT.

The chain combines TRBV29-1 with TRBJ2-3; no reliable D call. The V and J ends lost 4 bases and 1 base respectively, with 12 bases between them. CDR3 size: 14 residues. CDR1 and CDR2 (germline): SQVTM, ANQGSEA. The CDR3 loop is CSVGRGPGTDTQYF. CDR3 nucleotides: TGCAGCGTTGGTCGCGGCCCCGGCACAGATACGCAGTATTTT.

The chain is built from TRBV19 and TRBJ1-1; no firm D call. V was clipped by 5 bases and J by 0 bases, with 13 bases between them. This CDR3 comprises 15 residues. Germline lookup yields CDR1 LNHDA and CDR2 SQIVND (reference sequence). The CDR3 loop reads CASSPRVRMNTEAFF. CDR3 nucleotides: TGTGCCAGTAGTCCCCGTGTGCGAATGAACACTGAAGCTTTCTTT.

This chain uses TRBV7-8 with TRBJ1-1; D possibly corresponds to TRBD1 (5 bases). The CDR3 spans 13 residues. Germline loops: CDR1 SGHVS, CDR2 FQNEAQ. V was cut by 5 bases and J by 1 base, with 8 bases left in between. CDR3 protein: CASSRQTNTEAFF. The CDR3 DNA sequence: TGTGCCAGCAGCCGACAGACGAACACTGAAGCTTTCTTT.

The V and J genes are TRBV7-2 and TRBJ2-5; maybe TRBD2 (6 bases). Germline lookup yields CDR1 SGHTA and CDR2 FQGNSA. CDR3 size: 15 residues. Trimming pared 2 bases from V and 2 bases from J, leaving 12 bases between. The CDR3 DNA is TGTGCCAGCAGCTTATACCTCGGGGGTCAAGAGACCCAGTACTTC. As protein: CASSLYLGGQETQYF.

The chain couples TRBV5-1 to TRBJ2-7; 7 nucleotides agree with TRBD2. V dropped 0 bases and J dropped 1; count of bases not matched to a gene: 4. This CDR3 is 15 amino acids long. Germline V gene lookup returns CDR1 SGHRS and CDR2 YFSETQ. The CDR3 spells CASSLGGGSSYEQYF. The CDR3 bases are TGCGCCAGCAGCTTGGGGGGAGGGTCTTCCTACGAGCAGTACTTC.

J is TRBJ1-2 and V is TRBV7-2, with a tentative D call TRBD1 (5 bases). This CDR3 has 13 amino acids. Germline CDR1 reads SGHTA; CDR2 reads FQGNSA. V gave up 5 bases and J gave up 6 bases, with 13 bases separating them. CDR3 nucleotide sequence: TGTGCCAGCAGCCTACGGGGGACCGATGGCTACACCTTC. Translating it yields CASSLRGTDGYTF.

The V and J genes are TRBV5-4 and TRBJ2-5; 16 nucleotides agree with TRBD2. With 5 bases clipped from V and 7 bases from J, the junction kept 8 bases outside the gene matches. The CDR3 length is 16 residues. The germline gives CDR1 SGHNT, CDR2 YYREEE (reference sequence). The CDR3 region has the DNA TGTGCCAGCAGACCGGGACTAGCGGGAGGGGTGGGGACCCAGTACTTC. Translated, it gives CASRPGLAGGVGTQYF.

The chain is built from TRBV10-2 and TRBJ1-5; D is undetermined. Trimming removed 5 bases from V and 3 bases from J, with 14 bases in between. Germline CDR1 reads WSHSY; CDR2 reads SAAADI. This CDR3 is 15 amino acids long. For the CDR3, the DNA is TGCGCCAGCAGTTGGACGGCCGGGGTCAATCAGCCCCAGCATTTT. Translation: CASSWTAGVNQPQHF.

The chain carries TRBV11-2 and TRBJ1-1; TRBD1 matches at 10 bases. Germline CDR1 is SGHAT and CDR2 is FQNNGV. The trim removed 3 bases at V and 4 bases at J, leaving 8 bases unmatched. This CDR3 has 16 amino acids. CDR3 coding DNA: TGTGCCAGCAGCTTTGACAGGGGGCGCGGGACCACTGAAGCTTTCTTT. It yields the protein CASSFDRGRGTTEAFF.

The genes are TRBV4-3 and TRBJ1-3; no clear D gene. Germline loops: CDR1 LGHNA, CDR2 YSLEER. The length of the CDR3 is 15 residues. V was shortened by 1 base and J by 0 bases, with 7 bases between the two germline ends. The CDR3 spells CASSQGLFSGNTIYF. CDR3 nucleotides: TGCGCCAGCAGCCAAGGACTGTTCTCTGGAAACACCATATATTTT.

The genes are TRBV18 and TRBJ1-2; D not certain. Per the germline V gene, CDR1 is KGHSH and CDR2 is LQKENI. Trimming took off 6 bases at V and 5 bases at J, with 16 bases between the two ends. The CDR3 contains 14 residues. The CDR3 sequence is CASSNGLGDYGYTF. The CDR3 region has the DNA TGTGCCAGCTCCAACGGACTCGGGGATTATGGCTACACCTTC.

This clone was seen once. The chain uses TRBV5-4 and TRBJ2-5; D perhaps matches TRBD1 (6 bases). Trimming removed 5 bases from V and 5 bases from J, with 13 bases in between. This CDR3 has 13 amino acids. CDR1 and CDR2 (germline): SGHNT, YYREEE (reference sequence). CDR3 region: CASRPTGLETQYF. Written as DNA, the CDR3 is TGTGCCAGCAGGCCAACAGGGTTGGAGACCCAGTACTTC.

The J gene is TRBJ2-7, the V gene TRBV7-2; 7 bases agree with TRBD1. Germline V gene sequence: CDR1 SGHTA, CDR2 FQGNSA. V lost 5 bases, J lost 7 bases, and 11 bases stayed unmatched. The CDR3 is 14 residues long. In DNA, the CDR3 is TGTGCCAGCAGCCCGACAGGGATAGGGCTGGAGCAGTACTTC. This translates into CASSPTGIGLEQYF. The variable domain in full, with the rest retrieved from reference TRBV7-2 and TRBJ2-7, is GAGVSQSPSNKVTEKGKDVELRCDPISGHTALYWYRQSLGQGLEFLIYFQGNSAPDKSGLPSDRFSAERTGGSVSTLTIQRTQQEDSAVYLCASSPTGIGLEQYFGPGTRLTVT.

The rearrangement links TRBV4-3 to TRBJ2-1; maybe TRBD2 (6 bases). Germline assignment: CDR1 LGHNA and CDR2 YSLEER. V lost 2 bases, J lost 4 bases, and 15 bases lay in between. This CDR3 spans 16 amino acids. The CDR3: CASSQSRDLGYNEQFF. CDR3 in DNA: TGCGCCAGCAGCCAATCCCGGGACTTGGGGTACAATGAGCAGTTCTTC.

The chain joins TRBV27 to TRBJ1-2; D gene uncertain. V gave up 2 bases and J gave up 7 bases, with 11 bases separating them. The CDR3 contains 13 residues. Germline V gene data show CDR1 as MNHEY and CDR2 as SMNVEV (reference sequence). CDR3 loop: CASSLRKGGGYTF. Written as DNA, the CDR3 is TGTGCCAGCAGTTTACGGAAAGGAGGTGGCTACACCTTC.

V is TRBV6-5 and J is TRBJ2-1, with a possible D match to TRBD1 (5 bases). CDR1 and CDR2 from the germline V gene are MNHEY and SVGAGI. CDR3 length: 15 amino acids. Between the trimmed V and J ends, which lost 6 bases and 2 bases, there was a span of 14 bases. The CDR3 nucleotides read TGTGCCAGCAGGACCTCAGGGTCCCCCTACAATGAGCAGTTCTTC. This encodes CASRTSGSPYNEQFF.